These 20 T cell receptor beta chains share one sample of origin, sequenced in a study of T cells in Graves' hyperthyroidism and ophthalmopathy. Using RNA transcripts as the source, TCR beta CDR3 regions were amplified. HTBI primers were used for first-round RT-PCR of the TCR CDR3. TCRdb reprocessed the multiplex PCR reads via MiXCR and lists one record per CDR3 protein. In the table there are about 640,000 distinct CDR3 sequences, less than 25% of which are singletons. The sample was blood. These receptors all come from a young man with Graves' ophthalmopathy.

This clonotype was picked up many times. The J gene is TRBJ1-2, the V gene TRBV28; 8 nucleotides match TRBD1. J lost 8 bases, V lost 3 bases, and 8 bases had no gene match. CDR1 and CDR2 (germline): MDHEN, SYDVKM. This CDR3 is 14 amino acids long. The CDR3 nucleotides are TGTGCCAGCAGTTTGGTTCAGGGGGCGGGGGGCTACACCTTC. Encoded protein: CASSLVQGAGGYTF.

In this sample, this clonotype turned up a few times. The gene calls are TRBV6-6 and TRBJ1-4, with a weak D call TRBD1 (6 bases). Trimming stripped 2 bases from V and 6 bases from J, with 7 bases between. The length of the CDR3 is 13 residues. Germline V CDR1 and CDR2: MNHNY, SVGAGI (reference sequence). The CDR3 DNA is TGTGCCAGCAGTTACGGGGGCTATGAAAAACTGTTTTTT. This codes for CASSYGGYEKLFF.

The table lists this clonotype with many counts. The chain recombines TRBV12-3 or TRBV12-4 with TRBJ2-7; maybe TRBD1 (5 bases). This CDR3 contains 13 residues. V lost 6 bases and J lost 3, with 12 bases in between. This CDR3 reads CASRPTQGYEQYF. CDR3 in DNA: TGTGCCAGCAGACCCACCCAGGGCTACGAGCAGTACTTC.

V is TRBV5-6 and J is TRBJ2-5, with a possible D match to TRBD1 (7 bases). The germline V and J ends were trimmed by 3 bases and 3 bases, with 18 bases remaining between them. This CDR3 spans 16 amino acids. The germline CDR1 and CDR2 sequences are SGHDT and YYEEEE. CDR3 DNA sequence: TGTGCCAGCAGCTGGTTTAAAGGGGGCGGGGAAGAGACCCAGTACTTC. Translating it yields CASSWFKGGGEETQYF.

The chain recombines TRBV13 with TRBJ2-1; TRBD2 aligns across 7 bases. Germline CDR1 reads PRHDT; CDR2 reads FYEKMQ (reference sequence). J lost 2 bases, V lost 6 bases, and 7 bases had no gene match. The CDR3 runs to 15 residues. CDR3 loop: CASRGGRAPYNEQFF. In DNA, the CDR3 is TGTGCCAGCAGGGGGGGGAGGGCCCCCTACAATGAGCAGTTCTTC.

The CDR3 coding sequence is TGTGCCAGCAGCGGCGGACTAGCGATCTACAATGAGCAGTTCTTC. Encoded protein: CASSGGLAIYNEQFF. V usage is TRBV7-2 and J usage is TRBJ2-1; TRBD2 matches at 9 bases. V trimming: 5 bases; J trimming: 3 bases; junction bases outside the gene matches: 5. The length of the CDR3 is 15 residues. CDR1 and CDR2 from the germline V gene are SGHTA and FQGNSA.

This clonotype was seen more than once but under ten times. This chain uses TRBV5-8 with TRBJ2-7, with D possibly being TRBD1 or TRBD2 (5 bases each). CDR1 is SGHTS and CDR2 is YDEGEE in the germline V gene. This CDR3 is built from 14 residues. V was shortened by 0 bases and J by 8 bases, with 15 bases between the two germline ends. As DNA, the CDR3 is TGTGCCAGCAGCTTGGAGGGGACCGCGAGCAAGCAGTACTTC. The encoded protein is CASSLEGTASKQYF.

Comments on this clonotype: The junction departs from germline at one end; a sequencing error may be responsible. The chain recombines TRBV13 with TRBJ2-5; 8 nucleotides agree with TRBD1. There are 14 residues in the CDR3. The germline gives CDR1 PRHDT, CDR2 FYEKMQ (reference sequence). CDR3 region: CASSLDRGVKTQYF. CDR3 nucleotide sequence: TGTGCCAGCAGTTTAGACAGGGGAGTAAAGACCCAGTACTTC.

This clonotype was counted between two and nine times. This chain links TRBV20-1 with TRBJ2-5; D is ambiguous. Looked up from germline, CDR1 is DFQATT and CDR2 is SNEGSKA (reference sequence). V gave up 2 bases and J gave up 7 bases, with 5 bases separating them. The CDR3 has 10 residues. The CDR3 is CSARSRTQYF. The CDR3 DNA follows: TGCAGTGCTAGATCCCGGACCCAGTACTTC.

This clonotype has a handful of counts. The V gene is TRBV20-1, the J gene TRBJ2-3; D unresolved. This CDR3 contains 14 residues. Trimming shortened V by 6 bases and J by 0 bases, and 13 bases separated the two germline ends. The germline V gene has CDR1 DFQATT and CDR2 SNEGSKA (reference sequence). The CDR3 region is CSAMAAPSTDTQYF. CDR3 nucleotides: TGCAGTGCCATGGCAGCGCCTAGCACAGATACGCAGTATTTT.

In this sample, this clonotype turned up a few times. The chain links TRBV9 to TRBJ1-3; D unclear. Between the trimmed V and J ends, which lost 0 bases and 0 bases, there was a span of 4 bases. This CDR3 has 14 amino acids. The germline V gene has CDR1 SGDLS and CDR2 YYNGEE. DNA for the CDR3: TGTGCCAGCAGCGTAGCGGACTCTGGAAACACCATATATTTT. Encoded protein: CASSVADSGNTIYF.

This clonotype was seen at least ten times. This chain joins TRBV28 and TRBJ1-1, with 9 bases matching TRBD1. Trimming took 1 base from V and 5 from J; bases not matched to a gene: 2. CDR1 is MDHEN, CDR2 SYDVKM, per germline. CDR3 length equals 14 residues. The CDR3 is CASSLSGTGTEAFF. The CDR3, as DNA: TGTGCCAGCAGTTTATCCGGGACAGGGACTGAAGCTTTCTTT.

This rearrangement joins TRBV4-1 to TRBJ2-4; a weak D match, TRBD1 (6 bases). From germline, CDR1 is MGHRA and CDR2 YSYEKL. V lost 4 bases and J 15 bases, leaving 16 bases between the germline ends. The length of the CDR3 is 12 residues. The CDR3 DNA reads TGCGCCAGCAGCCCCACCGCAGGGGTCTGGTACTTC. It yields the protein CASSPTAGVWYF.

This clonotype was found a few times. The rearrangement joins TRBV29-1 to TRBJ2-7; TRBD1 agrees at 9 bases. In germline, CDR1 is SQVTM, CDR2 ANQGSEA. This CDR3 is built from 13 residues. The trim removed 6 bases at V and 2 bases at J, leaving 5 bases unmatched. In DNA, the CDR3 is TGCAGCGTAGAAACAGGGGGCCCCTACGAGCAGTACTTC. Protein sequence: CSVETGGPYEQYF.

The chain combines TRBV20-1 with TRBJ2-1, with 7 positions matching TRBD2. Germline CDR1 DFQATT, CDR2 SNEGSKA (reference sequence). J gave up 0 bases and V 0 bases, and 5 bases lay outside the gene matches. The CDR3 is 16 residues long. The DNA of the CDR3 is TGCAGTGCTAGAGACCCTGGGACTACCTCCTACAATGAGCAGTTCTTC. This sequence encodes CSARDPGTTSYNEQFF.

As DNA, the CDR3 is TGTGCCAGCAGCACCCAATCGGGGGTCATTTTCGATGGCTACACCTTC. Translation: CASSTQSGVIFDGYTF. The rearrangement joins TRBV28 to TRBJ1-2; perhaps TRBD1 as D (5 bases). The CDR3 totals 16 residues. Germline V CDR1 and CDR2: MDHEN, SYDVKM. The germline V and J ends were trimmed by 6 bases and 6 bases, with 23 bases remaining between them.

This clonotype was seen many times. The chain combines TRBV10-3 with TRBJ1-1; D gene uncertain. The CDR3 consists of 13 residues. Looked up from germline, CDR1 is ENHRY and CDR2 is SYGVKD. V was trimmed by 7 bases and J by 1 base, leaving 10 bases between them. For the CDR3, the DNA is TGTGCCATCAAGGCCGAGGAGAACACTGAAGCTTTCTTT. It is translated as CAIKAEENTEAFF.

This clonotype occurred many times. The chain combines TRBV3-1 with TRBJ1-1; D remains ambiguous. The CDR3 runs 13 residues. Germline CDR1 and CDR2: LGHDT and YNNKEL (reference sequence). Trimming cost V 2 bases and J 7 bases, with 11 bases left between them. The CDR3, as DNA: TGTGCCAGCAGCCAAAATGGACCTGATGAAGCTTTCTTT. Amino acids: CASSQNGPDEAFF.

The chain combines TRBV9 with TRBJ2-2; tentative D call: TRBD1 (6 bases). The CDR3 spans 16 residues. V was pared by 3 bases and J by 4 bases, with 16 bases between. Germline loops: CDR1 SGDLS, CDR2 YYNGEE. Written as DNA, the CDR3 is TGTGCCAGCAGCGAATCAGGACAGTTCCCCACCGGGGAGCTGTTTTTT. It yields the protein CASSESGQFPTGELFF.

The chain has TRBV5-1 and TRBJ1-2; 7 bases line up with TRBD1. Germline values: CDR1 SGHRS, CDR2 YFSETQ. The V segment lost 9 bases and the J segment 6 bases; nucleotides outside the gene matches: 14. This CDR3 is 14 amino acids long. CDR3 loop: CATEDPQGGDGYTF. The CDR3 nucleotides read TGCGCCACCGAAGACCCCCAGGGGGGGGATGGCTACACCTTC.